The T cell receptor beta chain under discussion was sequenced for a study of T cell responses to AZD1222 COVID-19 vaccine. Regarding this clone: The target antigen is unknown.

Regarding the study as a whole: With dominance at 160-218 and 743-854, vaccine-associated CD4 TCRs spanned spike.

Generated by immunoSEQ multiplex PCR, the TCRdb table keeps only in-frame clones and is missing some. The sample lists 150,000 or so clones, about nine tenths occurring once. The CDR3 has 15 amino acids. The chain is built from TRBV21-1 and TRBJ1-4. TRBV21-1 is termed a pseudogene. Sequences were derived from peripheral blood, sampled on day 0 of AZD1222 vaccination. The sequence came from an adult in good health. CDR3 coding DNA: TGTGCCAGCAGCAAAGGCAGGTCGTGGAGTGAAAAACTGTTTTTT. Its translation: CASSKGRSWSEKLFF.